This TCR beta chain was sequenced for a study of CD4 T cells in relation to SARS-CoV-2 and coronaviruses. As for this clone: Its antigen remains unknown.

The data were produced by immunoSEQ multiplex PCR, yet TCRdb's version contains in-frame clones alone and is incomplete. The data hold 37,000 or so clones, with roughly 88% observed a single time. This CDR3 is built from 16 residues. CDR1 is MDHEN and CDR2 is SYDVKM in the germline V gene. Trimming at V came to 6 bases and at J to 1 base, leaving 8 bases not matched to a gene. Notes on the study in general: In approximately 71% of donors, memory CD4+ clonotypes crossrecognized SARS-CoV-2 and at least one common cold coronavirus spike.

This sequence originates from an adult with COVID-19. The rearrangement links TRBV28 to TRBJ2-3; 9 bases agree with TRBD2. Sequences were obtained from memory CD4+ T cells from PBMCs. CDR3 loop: CASSWGSGRGTDTQYF. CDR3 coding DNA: TGTGCCAGCAGCTGGGGTAGCGGGAGAGGCACAGATACGCAGTATTTT. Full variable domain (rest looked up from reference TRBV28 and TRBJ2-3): DVKVTQSSRYLVKRTGEKVFLECVQDMDHENMFWYRQDPGLGLRLIYFSYDVKMKEKGDIPEGYSVSREKKERFSLILESASTNQTSMYLCASSWGSGRGTDTQYFGPGTRLTVL.